This TCR beta chain was sequenced during a study of technical replicates of blood from several donors. TCRdb's copy holds only in-frame clones and misses some; the assay was immunoSEQ multiplex PCR. The sample includes some 60,000 clones, around 92% seen only once; the top ten take 3% to 5%. V was pared by 5 bases and J by 4 bases, with 15 bases between. The CDR3 has 14 residues. Per germline, CDR1 SNHLY and CDR2 FYNNEI. The sample taken for sequencing was PBMCs. This TCR was sampled from a human donor in good health. Some clones in this sample may be carry-over from other donors' samples. The rearrangement uses TRBV2 and TRBJ2-7; possible D gene TRBD1, 5 bases. The CDR3 nucleotides read TGTGCCAGCAGTTATGACAGAAGTGCTTACGAGCAGTACTTC. This translates into CASSYDRSAYEQYF. Filled out from reference TRBV2 and TRBJ2-7, the complete variable domain reads EPEVTQTPSHQVTQMGQEVILRCVPISNHLYFYWYRQILGQKVEFLVSFYNNEISEKSEIFDDQFSVERPDGSNFTLKIRSTKLEDSAMYFCASSYDRSAYEQYFGPGTRLTVT.